Listed below are T cell receptor beta chains from one sample, sequenced in a study of blood T cell repertoires in COVID-19. Some clones are missing from TCRdb's copy, which holds only in-frame ones; the method was immunoSEQ multiplex PCR. Of around 340,000 clones listed, 88% are singletons. Sequences were obtained from PBMCs or T cells enriched from blood (not recorded which). These receptors were taken from a woman between 25 and 40 years old who had been exposed to COVID-19. CDR3s include the opening cysteine and the closing phenylalanine or tryptophan. D genes are given only for firm matches. Some rows mark clone size as missing; the rest say once, few, many or name a class of expanded clone.

d_call	j_call	clone_size	v_call	cdr3_aa	cdr3_nt
.	TRBJ1-4	.	TRBV5-1	CASSLDPGVNEKLFF	TGCGCCAGCAGCTTGGACCCAGGGGTTAATGAAAAACTGTTTTTT
.	TRBJ1-3	.	TRBV18	CASSPRVTQIAISGNTIYF	TGTGCCAGCTCACCACGAGTAACCCAAATCGCTATCTCTGGAAACACCATATATTTT
.	TRBJ1-6	few	TRBV3-1/TRBV3-2	CASSHTRETPLHF	TGTGCCAGCAGCCATACGAGGGAGACACCCCTCCACTTT
.	TRBJ1-4	.	TRBV27	CASRLGLTFKEKLFF	TGTGCCAGCAGGTTAGGGCTGACATTCAAGGAAAAACTGTTTTTT
TRBD1	TRBJ1-5	.	TRBV20-1	CSASFGQGHQPQHF	TGCAGTGCTAGTTTCGGACAGGGACATCAGCCCCAGCATTTT
.	TRBJ2-7	few	TRBV12-3/TRBV12-4	CASSFLRAYEQYF	TGTGCCAGCAGTTTCCTTCGGGCCTACGAGCAGTACTTC
TRBD2	TRBJ2-5	.	TRBV29-1	CSSRLAGGVETQYF	TGCAGCTCACGACTAGCGGGAGGGGTGGAGACCCAGTACTTC
.	TRBJ2-3	.	TRBV6-2/TRBV6-3	CASSYSKGFTDTQYF	TGTGCCAGCAGTTACTCTAAGGGGTTCACAGATACGCAGTATTTT
.	TRBJ1-6	.	TRBV6-5	CASSSSAGSYNSPLHF	TGTGCCAGCAGTTCCTCGGCGGGCTCCTATAATTCACCCCTCCACTTT
TRBD1	TRBJ1-5	.	TRBV7-3	CASSLGTGNQPQHF	TGTGCCAGCAGCTTAGGGACAGGGAATCAGCCCCAGCATTTT
TRBD2	TRBJ2-1	once	TRBV11-1	CASSSLAGGYNEQFF	TGTGCCAGCAGCTCGCTAGCGGGTGGGTACAATGAGCAGTTCTTC
.	TRBJ2-5	.	TRBV20-1	CSARERETQYF	TGCAGTGCCAGGGAACGGGAGACCCAGTACTTC
.	TRBJ2-7	.	TRBV30	CAWSLLDSSYEQYF	TGTGCCTGGAGTCTCCTGGACAGCTCCTACGAGCAGTACTTC
.	TRBJ2-7	.	TRBV6-1	CASSEWDMGPYEQYF	TGTGCCAGCAGTGAGTGGGACATGGGCCCCTACGAGCAGTACTTC
TRBD2	TRBJ2-7	.	TRBV14	CASSRPRTRGGYEQYF	TGTGCCAGCAGCCGGCCTAGGACTAGGGGAGGCTACGAGCAGTACTTC
.	TRBJ1-1	.	TRBV19	CASGRGVNTEAFF	TGTGCCAGTGGCCGGGGGGTCAACACTGAAGCTTTCTTT
.	TRBJ1-5	.	TRBV25-1	CASSGVRGNSNQPQHF	TGTGCCAGCAGTGGGGTAAGAGGGAATAGCAATCAGCCCCAGCATTTT
.	TRBJ1-4	few	TRBV28	CASSLPTGRRTYF	TGTGCCAGCAGTTTACCTACAGGGAGACGAACCTATTTT
TRBD2	TRBJ2-1	.	TRBV2	CAIPAAGGGAYNEQFF	TGTGCCATCCCAGCAGCCGGCGGGGGGGCCTACAATGAGCAGTTCTTC
TRBD2	TRBJ2-1	.	TRBV3-1/TRBV3-2	CATSGRTSYNEQFF	TGTGCCACTAGCGGGAGAACGTCCTACAATGAGCAGTTCTTC
.	TRBJ1-1	.	TRBV28	CASSSQGGWAFF	TGTGCCAGCAGTTCCCAGGGTGGGTGGGCTTTCTTT
.	TRBJ2-7	once	TRBV10-3	CAIAAMAYEQYF	TGTGCCATCGCGGCCATGGCCTACGAGCAGTACTTC
TRBD1	TRBJ2-1	.	TRBV6-5	CASRGTENYNEQFF	TGTGCCAGCAGGGGGACAGAAAATTACAATGAGCAGTTCTTC
TRBD1	TRBJ1-1	.	TRBV5-1	CASSSGTGWATEAFF	TGCGCCAGCAGCTCGGGGACAGGGTGGGCCACTGAAGCTTTCTTT
.	TRBJ1-6	.	TRBV28	CASSTGRSPLHF	TGTGCCAGCAGTACAGGGCGGTCACCCCTCCACTTT